The 32 T cell receptor beta chains presented below share a single source sample, sequenced in a study of blood T cells in healthy people across ages. The authors ran a second PCR of about 7 to 11 cycles using a sample-barcoded 5' primer and a J-beta primer mix. Via MiXCR, TCRdb re-called the 5' RACE reads, giving one row per CDR3 protein. The table lists about 560,000 distinct CDR3 sequences, about a quarter of them singletons, with approximately 3.6% in the top ten. The same sample was also used in a study of T cells of mothers and their children.

Sequencing was done on a sample of blood. These receptors were taken from a boy under 10 years old in good health.

This clonotype was detected once. The chain combines TRBV29-1 with TRBJ1-1; perhaps TRBD1 as D (5 bases). V lost 4 bases and J 1 base, leaving 10 bases between the germline ends. Germline CDR1 and CDR2: SQVTM and ANQGSEA. This CDR3 spans 13 amino acids. CDR3 sequence (DNA): TGCAGCGTTGTTCTTGGGGGGAACACTGAAGCTTTCTTT. Protein: CSVVLGGNTEAFF.

The chain links TRBV9 to TRBJ1-3, with D unclear. This CDR3 is built from 14 residues. Per germline, CDR1 SGDLS and CDR2 YYNGEE. V was cut by 2 bases and J by 0 bases, with 6 bases left in between. Written as DNA, the CDR3 is TGTGCCAGCAGCGTGGGGATCTCTGGAAACACCATATATTTT. It specifies CASSVGISGNTIYF.

The chain combines TRBV7-6 with TRBJ2-5; no firm D call. Trimming removed 4 bases at V and 0 bases at J, with 9 bases between. Germline V gives CDR1 SGHVS, CDR2 FNYEAQ. This CDR3 is built from 14 residues. Here the CDR3 DNA reads TGTGCCAGCAGCTCCGTAGTCTACCAAGAGACCCAGTACTTC. Translated, it gives CASSSVVYQETQYF.

This clonotype was seen a handful of times. One junction end does not reproduce the germline sequence, and a read error may be involved. This sequence joins TRBV2 and TRBJ1-1; 7 nucleotides align to TRBD1. The germline CDR1 and CDR2 sequences are SNHLY and FYNNEI. This CDR3 region has 13 residues. Here the CDR3 reads CTSSERDSTEAFF. The DNA for the CDR3 is TGTACCAGCAGTGAGAGGGACAGCACTGAAGCTTTCTTT.

In this sample, this clonotype turned up a few times. The chain carries TRBV7-6 and TRBJ2-5, with 10 bases that match TRBD2. Germline V lookup: CDR1 SGHVS, CDR2 FNYEAQ. J lost 3 bases, V lost 2 bases, and 6 bases had no gene match. The CDR3 sequence is 16 residues long. The DNA for the CDR3 is TGTGCCAGCAGCTTATATTTAGCGGGGGGCAAAGAGACCCAGTACTTC. Protein: CASSLYLAGGKETQYF.

This clonotype was seen only a few times. The gene calls are TRBV20-1 and TRBJ2-1, with 11 positions matching TRBD1. This CDR3 region has 14 residues. Trimming at V came to 6 bases and at J to 2 bases, leaving 3 bases not matched to a gene. Germline V gene lookup returns CDR1 DFQATT and CDR2 SNEGSKA (reference sequence). CDR3 in DNA: TGCAGTGCCCCGGACAGGGGGCCCTACAATGAGCAGTTCTTC. Encoded protein: CSAPDRGPYNEQFF.

This clonotype was observed a few times. The chain couples TRBV20-1 to TRBJ2-4, with 16 nucleotides matching TRBD2. Trimming at V came to 6 bases and at J to 1 base, leaving 9 bases not matched to a gene. This CDR3 spans 18 amino acids. Germline V gene data show CDR1 as DFQATT and CDR2 as SNEGSKA (reference sequence). The CDR3 protein is CSAPAGLAGGAAKNIQYF. The CDR3, as DNA: TGCAGTGCCCCAGCGGGACTAGCGGGGGGGGCGGCCAAAAACATTCAGTACTTC.

This clonotype was counted a single time. Germline is not matched at one junction end, which may reflect a read error. The V call is TRBV7-6, the J call TRBJ1-1; TRBD1 might be the D (6 bases). Germline CDR1 is SGHVS and CDR2 is FNYEAQ. The CDR3 contains 14 residues. The CDR3 nucleotides are TGTGCCAGCAGCTTACAAGGGGGAAACACTGAAGCTCTCTTT. Amino acid sequence: CASSLQGGNTEALF.

This clonotype was recorded a few times. V is TRBV9 and J is TRBJ1-4; 7 bases align to TRBD1. The V segment lost 4 bases and the J segment 7 bases; nucleotides outside the gene matches: 10. The CDR3 loop spans 15 amino acids. The germline V gene has CDR1 SGDLS and CDR2 YYNGEE. The CDR3: CASSPRDRVFEKLFF. The CDR3 DNA follows: TGTGCCAGCAGCCCCCGGGACAGAGTGTTTGAAAAACTGTTTTTT.

This clonotype occurred a few times. The CDR3, as DNA: TGTGCCAGCAGCCCAAGCGGGGGGGGCCCCAATGAGCAGTTCTTC. Protein sequence: CASSPSGGGPNEQFF. The chain carries TRBV6-2 or TRBV6-3 and TRBJ2-1; 10 nucleotides align to TRBD2. V shed 6 bases and J 6 bases; nucleotides not matched to a gene: 8. CDR3 length equals 15 residues. Germline V gene data show CDR1 as MNHEY and CDR2 as SVGEGT.

This clonotype is a singleton in its sample. J is TRBJ2-2 and V is TRBV5-1; no clear D. The V end was cut by 3 bases, the J end by 2 bases, with 11 bases between. The CDR3 sequence is 15 residues long. Germline values: CDR1 SGHRS, CDR2 YFSETQ. The CDR3: CASSWDPDNTGELFF. In nucleotides, the CDR3 is TGCGCCAGCAGCTGGGATCCGGATAACACCGGGGAGCTGTTTTTT.

The chain joins TRBV27 to TRBJ1-5; 8 bases are a match to TRBD1. J lost 5 bases, V lost 5 bases, and 8 bases had no gene match. There are 15 residues in the CDR3. Germline V gives CDR1 MNHEY, CDR2 SMNVEV (reference sequence). The CDR3 here is CASSHRTGRHQPQHF. CDR3 coding DNA: TGTGCCAGCAGTCACCGGACAGGGCGACATCAGCCCCAGCATTTT.

To note about this clonotype: The CDR3 end shows no conserved phenylalanine or tryptophan, and so a read error is likely. The rearrangement joins TRBV23-1 to TRBJ2-7; possibly TRBD1 or TRBD2 for D (6 bases each). TRBV23-1 is sorted into the ORF group, with uncertain function. The V end lost 3 bases, the J end lost 6 bases, and 12 bases lay between the germline ends. The length of the CDR3 is 13 residues. CDR3 DNA sequence: TGCGCCAGCAGTCACATGGGGGGCGGCGAGCAGTACTTG. Its protein is CASSHMGGGEQYL.

This clonotype was detected a few times. This chain uses TRBV10-3 with TRBJ1-2, with D perhaps TRBD1 (5 bases). The CDR3 is 14 residues long. The V end was cut by 6 bases, the J end by 4 bases, with 15 bases between. The germline V gene has CDR1 ENHRY and CDR2 SYGVKD. The CDR3 here is CAIRGVGTTYGYTF. Written as DNA, the CDR3 is TGTGCCATCAGGGGGGTGGGGACCACCTATGGCTACACCTTC.

This clonotype has a handful of counts. The chain employs TRBV29-1 and TRBJ2-2, with 10 bases that match TRBD2. Germline V lookup: CDR1 SQVTM, CDR2 ANQGSEA. V was pared by 3 bases and J by 1 base, with 2 bases of the junction left unmatched. The length of the CDR3 is 15 residues. In DNA form, the CDR3 reads TGCAGCGTTGAGCGGACTAGCGGGAACACCGGGGAGCTGTTTTTT. Its protein product is CSVERTSGNTGELFF.

This clonotype occurred a few times. V gene TRBV6-1 combines with J gene TRBJ1-2; the match to TRBD1 covers 9 bases. Germline values: CDR1 MNHNS, CDR2 SASEGT. V trimming: 5 bases; J trimming: 7 bases; junction bases outside the gene matches: 14. The CDR3 sequence is 16 residues long. The CDR3 sequence: CASSPRPGTGLSGYTF. The CDR3 bases are TGTGCCAGCAGTCCCCGTCCCGGGACAGGGTTGAGTGGCTACACCTTC.

V and J are TRBV20-1 and TRBJ1-2, with TRBD1 matching over 9 bases. This CDR3 spans 14 amino acids. Germline V gene data show CDR1 as DFQATT and CDR2 as SNEGSKA (reference sequence). Trimming removed 2 bases from V and 8 bases from J; junction bases left unmatched: 9. The CDR3 loop is CSARLTGTGTGYTF. CDR3 DNA sequence: TGCAGTGCTAGACTCACCGGGACAGGGACGGGCTACACCTTC.

This clonotype was observed a few times. The genes are TRBV29-1 and TRBJ2-1; the match to TRBD2 covers 16 bases. This CDR3 comprises 17 residues. The V gene's germline CDR1 is SQVTM and CDR2 ANQGSEA. The V and J ends lost 7 bases and 0 bases, in that order; junction bases with no gene match: 6. CDR3 residues: CSDPGTSGGASYNEQFF. For the CDR3, the DNA is TGCAGCGATCCTGGGACTAGCGGGGGGGCCTCCTACAATGAGCAGTTCTTC.

In DNA form, the CDR3 reads TGCGCCAGCAGTGACGGACTAGCGGGAGTAAAGACCCAGTACTTC. Translated, it gives CASSDGLAGVKTQYF. The V and J genes are TRBV10-2 and TRBJ2-5; 13 bases fit TRBD2. V gave up 3 bases and J gave up 6 bases; unmatched junction bases: 4. The length of the CDR3 is 15 residues. Germline V CDR1 and CDR2: WSHSY, SAAADI.

The chain uses TRBV9 and TRBJ2-5; possibly TRBD1 for D (6 bases). The J call may be mistaken, given a closer DNA end match to TRBJ2-7. Germline CDR1 and CDR2: SGDLS and YYNGEE. There are 15 residues in the CDR3. The CDR3 sequence is CASSVYPDSSYEQYF. As DNA, the CDR3 is TGTGCCAGCAGCGTCTACCCGGACAGTTCCTACGAGCAGTACTTC.

The chain links TRBV12-3 or TRBV12-4 to TRBJ2-2; the D is unclear. This CDR3 comprises 15 residues. V was trimmed by 4 bases and J by 2 bases, leaving 11 bases between them. DNA of the CDR3: TGTGCCAGCAGTTCCCCGACTCGAAACACCGGGGAGCTGTTTTTT. It encodes CASSSPTRNTGELFF.

This clonotype has only a few counts. The chain links TRBV5-1 to TRBJ2-5; 10 bases are shared with TRBD2. Per germline, CDR1 SGHRS and CDR2 YFSETQ. This CDR3 spans 15 amino acids. With V trimmed by 2 bases and J by 2 bases, 3 bases remained unmatched. The chain's CDR3 is CASSFSGRTQETQYF. For the CDR3, the DNA is TGCGCCAGCAGCTTTAGCGGGAGGACACAAGAGACCCAGTACTTC.

This clonotype appeared once. CDR3 nucleotides: TGTGCCAGCAGCCAGGGCCCGACTAGCGGGAACACCGGGGAGCTGTTTTTT. The encoded protein is CASSQGPTSGNTGELFF. J is TRBJ2-2 and V is TRBV3-1; 9 nucleotides match TRBD2. V trimming: 3 bases; J trimming: 1 base; junction bases outside the gene matches: 6. CDR1 and CDR2 (germline): LGHDT, YNNKEL (reference sequence). The CDR3 runs to 17 residues.

The rearrangement joins TRBV7-2 to TRBJ2-1, with D unresolved. The CDR3 has 13 amino acids. Germline values: CDR1 SGHTA, CDR2 FQGNSA. V was cut by 2 bases and J by 4 bases, with 6 bases left in between. The chain's CDR3 is CASSLIFYNEQFF. CDR3 bases: TGTGCCAGCAGCTTAATTTTTTACAATGAGCAGTTCTTC.

This clonotype has a handful of counts. This chain connects TRBV6-6 to TRBJ1-1; D uncertain. Germline V gene sequence: CDR1 MNHNY, CDR2 SVGAGI (reference sequence). The V end was cut by 2 bases, the J end by 8 bases, with 12 bases between. The CDR3 is 13 residues long. The CDR3 nucleotides are TGTGCCAGCAGTTACGGGGAAAAAAGGGAAGCTTTCTTT. Translating it yields CASSYGEKREAFF.

A few counts support this clonotype. The chain carries TRBV20-1 and TRBJ2-3, with D maybe TRBD1 (5 bases). From germline, CDR1 is DFQATT and CDR2 SNEGSKA (reference sequence). The CDR3 is 15 amino acids. V gave up 3 bases and J gave up 1 base, with 14 bases separating them. CDR3 loop: CSASLLQGGTDTQYF. The CDR3, as DNA: TGCAGTGCTAGTCTGCTCCAGGGTGGCACAGATACGCAGTATTTT.

This chain connects TRBV3-1 to TRBJ1-1; the D gene is possibly TRBD1 (6 bases). The length of the CDR3 is 16 residues. Deletions cut 6 bases from V and 0 bases from J, with 17 bases between. The germline V gene has CDR1 LGHDT and CDR2 YNNKEL (reference sequence). The CDR3 spells CASRPFQQGMNTEAFF. CDR3 nucleotides: TGTGCCAGCAGACCCTTCCAACAGGGCATGAACACTGAAGCTTTCTTT.

This clonotype showed up just a few times. This sequence joins TRBV5-1 and TRBJ2-7, with 7 bases that match TRBD1. The CDR3 length is 14 residues. CDR1 and CDR2 from the germline V gene are SGHRS and YFSETQ. The trim removed 2 bases at V and 5 bases at J, leaving 7 bases unmatched. The DNA for the CDR3 is TGCGCCAGCAGCTTCAGACAGGGCAAGGACGAGCAGTACTTC. Its protein is CASSFRQGKDEQYF.

This clonotype was seen only a few times. This sequence joins TRBV12-5 and TRBJ2-5; D uncertain. The V and J ends lost 0 bases and 5 bases respectively, with 7 bases between them. CDR1 is LGHNT, CDR2 FRNRAP, per germline. The CDR3 length is 13 residues. The CDR3 region has the DNA TGTGCTAGTGGTTTGGTAAGGCCGGAGACCCAGTACTTC. Its protein is CASGLVRPETQYF.

The chain recombines TRBV3-1 with TRBJ2-4; tentatively, D is TRBD2 (6 bases). Germline V gene lookup returns CDR1 LGHDT and CDR2 YNNKEL (reference sequence). V lost 0 bases and J lost 6, with 15 bases in between. This CDR3 is built from 16 residues. Written as DNA, the CDR3 is TGTGCCAGCAGCCAAGATCGGCGGGATTGGGTAAACATTCAGTACTTC. It yields the protein CASSQDRRDWVNIQYF.

This clonotype was picked up a small number of times. The rearrangement joins TRBV11-2 to TRBJ1-6; D is unclear. V lost 2 bases and J 14 bases, leaving 25 bases between the germline ends. The CDR3 has 17 amino acids. The germline V gene encodes CDR1 SGHAT and CDR2 FQNNGV. The CDR3 sequence is CASSLRPGPSSPGTLHF. As DNA, the CDR3 is TGTGCCAGCAGCTTACGGCCAGGACCCTCGTCTCCCGGGACCCTCCACTTT. Variable domain in full (rest from reference TRBV11-2 and TRBJ1-6): EAGVAQSPRYKIIEKRQSVAFWCNPISGHATLYWYQQILGQGPKLLIQFQNNGVVDDSQLPKDRFSAERLKGVDSTLKIQPAKLEDSAVYLCASSLRPGPSSPGTLHFGNGTRLTVT.

The chain employs TRBV6-6 and TRBJ1-3; no clear D gene. The CDR3 is 13 residues long. Trimming took 0 bases from V and 4 from J, leaving 4 bases between them. The germline gives CDR1 MNHNY, CDR2 SVGAGI (reference sequence). The CDR3 DNA reads TGTGCCAGCAGTTACTCGGTAGGAAACACCATATATTTT. Its protein is CASSYSVGNTIYF.